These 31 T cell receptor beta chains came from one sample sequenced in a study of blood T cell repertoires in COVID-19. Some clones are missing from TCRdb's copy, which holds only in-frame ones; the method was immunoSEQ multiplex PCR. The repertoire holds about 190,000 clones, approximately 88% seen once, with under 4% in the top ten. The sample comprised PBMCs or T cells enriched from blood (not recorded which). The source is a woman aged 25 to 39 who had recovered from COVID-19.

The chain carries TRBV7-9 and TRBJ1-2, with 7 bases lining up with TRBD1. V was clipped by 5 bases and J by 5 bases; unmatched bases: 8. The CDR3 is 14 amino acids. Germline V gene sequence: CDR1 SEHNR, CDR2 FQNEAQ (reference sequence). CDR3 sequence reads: CASSPSGTDYGYTF. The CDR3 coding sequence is TGTGCCAGCAGCCCCTCCGGGACAGATTATGGCTACACCTTC.

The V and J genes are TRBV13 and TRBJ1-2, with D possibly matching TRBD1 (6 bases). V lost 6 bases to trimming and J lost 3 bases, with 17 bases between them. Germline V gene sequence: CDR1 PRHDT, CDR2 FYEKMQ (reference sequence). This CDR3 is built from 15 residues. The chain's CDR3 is CASSLTGPADYGYTF. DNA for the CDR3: TGTGCCAGCAGTCTTACAGGGCCGGCGGACTATGGCTACACCTTC.

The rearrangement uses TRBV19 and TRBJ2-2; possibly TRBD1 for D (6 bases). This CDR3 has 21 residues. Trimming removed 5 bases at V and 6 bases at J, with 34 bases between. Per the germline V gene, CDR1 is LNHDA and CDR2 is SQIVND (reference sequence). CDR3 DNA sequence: TGTGCCAGTAGTCCCCCCCCCTTACGGGTTCTGACAGGAGAGGACGCCGGGGAGCTGTTTTTT. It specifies CASSPPPLRVLTGEDAGELFF.

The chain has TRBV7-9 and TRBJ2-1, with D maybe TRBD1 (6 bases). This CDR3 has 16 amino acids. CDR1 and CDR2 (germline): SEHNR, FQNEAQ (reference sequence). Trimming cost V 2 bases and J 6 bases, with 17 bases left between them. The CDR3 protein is CASSLQASSRGNEQFF. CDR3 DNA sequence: TGTGCCAGCAGCTTACAGGCGTCCTCCAGGGGCAATGAGCAGTTCTTC.

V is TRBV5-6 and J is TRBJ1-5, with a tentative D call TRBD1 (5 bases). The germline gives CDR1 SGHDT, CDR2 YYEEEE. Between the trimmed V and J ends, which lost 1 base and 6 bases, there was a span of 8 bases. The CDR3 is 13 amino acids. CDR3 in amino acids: CASSLRGFQPQHF. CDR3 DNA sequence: TGTGCCAGCAGCTTGCGGGGGTTTCAGCCCCAGCATTTT.

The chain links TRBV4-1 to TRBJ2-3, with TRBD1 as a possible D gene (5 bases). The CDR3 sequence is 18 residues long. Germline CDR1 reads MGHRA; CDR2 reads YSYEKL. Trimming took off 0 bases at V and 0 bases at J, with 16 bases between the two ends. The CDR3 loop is CASSQDWATASSTDTQYF. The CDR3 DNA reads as TGCGCCAGCAGCCAAGACTGGGCGACAGCTTCTAGCACAGATACGCAGTATTTT.

The CDR3: CASSELGELREQFF. In nucleotides, the CDR3 is TGTGCCAGCAGTGAACTAGGGGAATTACGAGAGCAGTTCTTC. The chain combines TRBV25-1 with TRBJ2-1, with D perhaps matching TRBD1 (5 bases). The V end was cut by 2 bases, the J end by 10 bases, with 15 bases between. The CDR3 loop spans 14 amino acids. Germline CDR1 reads MGHDK; CDR2 reads SYGVNS.

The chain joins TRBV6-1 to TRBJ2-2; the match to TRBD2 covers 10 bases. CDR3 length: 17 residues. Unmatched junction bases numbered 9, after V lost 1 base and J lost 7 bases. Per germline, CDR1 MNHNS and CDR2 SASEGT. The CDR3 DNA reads TGTGCCAGCAGTGAAGTTGGTAGCGGGGGGCTTGGCGGGGAGCTGTTTTTT. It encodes CASSEVGSGGLGGELFF.

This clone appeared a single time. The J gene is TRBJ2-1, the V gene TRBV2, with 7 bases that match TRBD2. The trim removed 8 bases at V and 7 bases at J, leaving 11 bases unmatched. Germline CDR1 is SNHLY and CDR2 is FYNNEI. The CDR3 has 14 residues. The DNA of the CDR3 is TGTGCCAGCCCGGGGGGTAGTAGCTTAAATGAGCAGTTCTTC. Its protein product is CASPGGSSLNEQFF.

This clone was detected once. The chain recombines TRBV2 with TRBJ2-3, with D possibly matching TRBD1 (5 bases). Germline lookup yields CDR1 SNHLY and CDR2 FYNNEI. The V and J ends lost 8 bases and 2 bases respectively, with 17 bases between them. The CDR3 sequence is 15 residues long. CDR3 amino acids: CASQRYQGSTDTQYF. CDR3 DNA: TGTGCCAGCCAGAGATACCAGGGTTCCACAGATACGCAGTATTTT.

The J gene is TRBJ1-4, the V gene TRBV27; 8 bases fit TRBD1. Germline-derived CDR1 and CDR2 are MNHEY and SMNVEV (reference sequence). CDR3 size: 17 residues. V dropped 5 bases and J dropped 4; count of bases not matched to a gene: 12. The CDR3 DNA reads TGTGCCAGCAGTATACGACAGGGGCTGCAGTATAATGAAAAACTGTTTTTT. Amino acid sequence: CASSIRQGLQYNEKLFF.

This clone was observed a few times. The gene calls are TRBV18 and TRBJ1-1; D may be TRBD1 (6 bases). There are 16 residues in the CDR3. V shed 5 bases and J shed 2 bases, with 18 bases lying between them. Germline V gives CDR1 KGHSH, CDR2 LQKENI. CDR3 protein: CASSSEPQGPNTEAFF. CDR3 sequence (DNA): TGTGCCAGCTCATCCGAACCTCAGGGGCCTAACACTGAAGCTTTCTTT.

CDR3: CASSMSRGSHEQYF. The DNA for the CDR3 is TGTGCCAGTAGTATGTCCAGGGGGTCCCACGAGCAGTACTTC. The chain joins TRBV19 to TRBJ2-7; TRBD1 matches 7 bases. The trim removed 3 bases at V and 5 bases at J, leaving 7 bases unmatched. Germline-derived CDR1 and CDR2 are LNHDA and SQIVND (reference sequence). This CDR3 is built from 14 residues.

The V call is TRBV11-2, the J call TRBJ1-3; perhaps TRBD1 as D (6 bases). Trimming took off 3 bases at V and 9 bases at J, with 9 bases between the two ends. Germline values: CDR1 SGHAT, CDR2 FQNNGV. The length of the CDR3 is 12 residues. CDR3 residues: CASSFQGPTIYF. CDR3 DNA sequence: TGTGCCAGCAGCTTCCAGGGGCCCACCATATATTTT.

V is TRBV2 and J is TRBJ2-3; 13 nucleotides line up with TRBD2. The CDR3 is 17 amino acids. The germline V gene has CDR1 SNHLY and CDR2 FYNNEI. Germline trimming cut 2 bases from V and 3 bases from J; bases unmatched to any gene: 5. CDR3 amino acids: CASSEIGTSGATDTQYF. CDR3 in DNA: TGTGCCAGCAGTGAAATAGGGACTAGCGGGGCAACAGATACGCAGTATTTT.

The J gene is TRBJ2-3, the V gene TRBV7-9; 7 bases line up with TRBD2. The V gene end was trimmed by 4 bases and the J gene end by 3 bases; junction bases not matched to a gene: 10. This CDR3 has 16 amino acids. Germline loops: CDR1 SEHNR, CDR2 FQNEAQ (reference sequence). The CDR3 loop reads CASSSWGGTLTDTQYF. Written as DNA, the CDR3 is TGTGCCAGCAGCTCATGGGGAGGGACCCTGACAGATACGCAGTATTTT.

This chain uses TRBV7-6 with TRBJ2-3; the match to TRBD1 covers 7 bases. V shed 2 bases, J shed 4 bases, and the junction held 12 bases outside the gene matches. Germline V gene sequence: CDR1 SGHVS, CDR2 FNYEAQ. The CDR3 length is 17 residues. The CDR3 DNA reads TGTGCCAGCAGCTTATACTCTATTGACAGGGCCTCAGATACGCAGTATTTT. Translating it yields CASSLYSIDRASDTQYF.

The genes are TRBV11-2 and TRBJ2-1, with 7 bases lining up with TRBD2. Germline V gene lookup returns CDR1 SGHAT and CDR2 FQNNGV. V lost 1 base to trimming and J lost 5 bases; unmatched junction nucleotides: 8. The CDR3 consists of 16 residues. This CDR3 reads CASSLVGSGYHNEQFF. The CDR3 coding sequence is TGTGCCAGCAGCTTAGTAGGTAGCGGGTATCACAATGAGCAGTTCTTC.

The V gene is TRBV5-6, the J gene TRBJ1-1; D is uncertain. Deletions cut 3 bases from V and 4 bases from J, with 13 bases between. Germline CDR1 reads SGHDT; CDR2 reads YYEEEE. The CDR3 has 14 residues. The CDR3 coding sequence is TGTGCCAGCAGCTCGCGTGGCGGGATCACTGAAGCTTTCTTT. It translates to CASSSRGGITEAFF.

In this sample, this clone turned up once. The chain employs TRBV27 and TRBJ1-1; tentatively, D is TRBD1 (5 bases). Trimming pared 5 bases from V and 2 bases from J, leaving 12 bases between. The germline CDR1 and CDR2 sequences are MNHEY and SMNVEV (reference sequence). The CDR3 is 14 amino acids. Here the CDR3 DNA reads TGTGCCAGCAGTGATGACACAGGTAACACTGAAGCTTTCTTT. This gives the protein CASSDDTGNTEAFF.

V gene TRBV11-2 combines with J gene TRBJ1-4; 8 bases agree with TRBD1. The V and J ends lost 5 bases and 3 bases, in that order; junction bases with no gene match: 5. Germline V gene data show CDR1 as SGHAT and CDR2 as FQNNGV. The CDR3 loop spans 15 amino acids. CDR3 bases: TGTGCCAGCAGCCGGACAGGGAGCGCTAATGAAAAACTGTTTTTT. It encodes CASSRTGSANEKLFF.

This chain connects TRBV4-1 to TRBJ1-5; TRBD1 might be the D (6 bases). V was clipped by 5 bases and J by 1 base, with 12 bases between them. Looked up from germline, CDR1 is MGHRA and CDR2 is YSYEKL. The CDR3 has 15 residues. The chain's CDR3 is CASSIKTGSNQPQHF. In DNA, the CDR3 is TGCGCCAGCAGCATCAAGACAGGCAGCAATCAGCCCCAGCATTTT.

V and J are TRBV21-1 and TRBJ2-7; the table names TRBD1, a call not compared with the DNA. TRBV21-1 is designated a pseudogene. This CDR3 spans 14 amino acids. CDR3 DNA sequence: TGTGCCAGCAGCCCGATTGCTGACAGGGGAGGTGAGTACGTC. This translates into CASSPIADRGGEYV.

CDR3 coding DNA: TGCGCCAGCAGGCTTGGTCCTAGCGGGGATGAGCAGTTCTTC. It encodes CASRLGPSGDEQFF. The chain carries TRBV5-1 and TRBJ2-1; 9 nucleotides align to TRBD2. The trim removed 5 bases at V and 8 bases at J, leaving 8 bases unmatched. The CDR3 is 14 amino acids. Germline assignment: CDR1 SGHRS and CDR2 YFSETQ. Complete variable domain (other parts from reference TRBV5-1 and TRBJ2-1): KAGVTQTPRYLIKTRGQQVTLSCSPISGHRSVSWYQQTPGQGLQFLFEYFSETQRNKGNFPGRFSGRQFSNSRSEMNVSTLELGDSALYLCASRLGPSGDEQFFGPGTRLTVL.

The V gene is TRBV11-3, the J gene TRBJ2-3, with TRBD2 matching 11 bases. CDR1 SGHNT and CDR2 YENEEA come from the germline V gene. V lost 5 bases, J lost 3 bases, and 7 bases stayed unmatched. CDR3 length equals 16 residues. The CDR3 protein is CASSKGTSGATDTQYF. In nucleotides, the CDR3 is TGTGCCAGCAGCAAAGGGACTAGCGGAGCGACAGATACGCAGTATTTT.

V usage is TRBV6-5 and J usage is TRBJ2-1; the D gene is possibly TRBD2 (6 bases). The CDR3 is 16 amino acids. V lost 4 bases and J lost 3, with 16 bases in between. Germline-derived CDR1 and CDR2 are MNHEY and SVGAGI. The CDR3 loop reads CASSSRDSVSYNEQFF. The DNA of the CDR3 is TGTGCCAGCAGTTCCCGGGACTCGGTCAGCTACAATGAGCAGTTCTTC.

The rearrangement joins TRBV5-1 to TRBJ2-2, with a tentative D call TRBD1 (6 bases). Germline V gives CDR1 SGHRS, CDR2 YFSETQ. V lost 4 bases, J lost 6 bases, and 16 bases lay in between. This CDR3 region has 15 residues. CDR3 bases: TGCGCCAGCAGCGAAGCCGGGACATCGGCCGGGGAGCTGTTTTTT. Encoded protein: CASSEAGTSAGELFF. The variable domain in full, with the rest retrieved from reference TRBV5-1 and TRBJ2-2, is KAGVTQTPRYLIKTRGQQVTLSCSPISGHRSVSWYQQTPGQGLQFLFEYFSETQRNKGNFPGRFSGRQFSNSRSEMNVSTLELGDSALYLCASSEAGTSAGELFFGEGSRLTVL.

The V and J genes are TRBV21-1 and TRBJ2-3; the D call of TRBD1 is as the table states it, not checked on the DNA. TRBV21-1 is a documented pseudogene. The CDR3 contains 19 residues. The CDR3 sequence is CASSPRTGGENPYTDTQYF. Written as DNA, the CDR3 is TGTGCCAGCAGCCCCCGGACAGGGGGAGAAAACCCATACACAGATACGCAGTATTTT.

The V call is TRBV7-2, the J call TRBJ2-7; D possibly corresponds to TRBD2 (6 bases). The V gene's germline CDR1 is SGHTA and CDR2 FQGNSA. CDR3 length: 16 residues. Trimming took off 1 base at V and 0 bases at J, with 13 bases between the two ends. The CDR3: CASSLVGGGLSYEQYF. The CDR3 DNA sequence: TGTGCCAGCAGCTTAGTTGGGGGAGGCCTCTCCTACGAGCAGTACTTC.

Written as DNA, the CDR3 is TGCGCCAGCAGCTTGGACGCGGGGTCGGATTATGGCTACACCTTC. This encodes CASSLDAGSDYGYTF. The chain combines TRBV5-1 with TRBJ1-2; D gene uncertain. The CDR3 has 15 amino acids. Looked up from germline, CDR1 is SGHRS and CDR2 is YFSETQ. The V end lost 0 bases, the J end lost 5 bases, and 14 bases lay between the germline ends.

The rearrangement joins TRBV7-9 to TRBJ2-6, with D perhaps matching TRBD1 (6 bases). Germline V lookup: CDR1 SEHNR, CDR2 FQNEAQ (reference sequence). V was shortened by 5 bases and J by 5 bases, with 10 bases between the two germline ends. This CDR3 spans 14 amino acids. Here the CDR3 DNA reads TGTGCCAGCAGCCCGACAGGAAGGGCCAACGTCCTGACTTTC. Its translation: CASSPTGRANVLTF.